This TCR beta chain was profiled in a study of blood T cell repertoires in COVID-19. The V and J ends lost 5 bases and 6 bases respectively, with 26 bases between them. Looked up from germline, CDR1 is SGHTA and CDR2 is FQGNSA. CDR3 length: 17 amino acids. Sequenced by immunoSEQ multiplex PCR; TCRdb stores in-frame clones only, minus some. In the table there are about 78,000 clones, less than 95% of which are singletons. The sequencing input was peripheral blood. The clonotype originates from a woman between 45 and 65 years old in a cohort sampled during active COVID-19. The gene calls are TRBV7-2 and TRBJ2-7; TRBD2 might be the D (5 bases). DNA for the CDR3: TGTGCCAGCAGCCCCGGGCTAGCCTCGATCTTTTTTCGCGAGCAGTACTTC. As protein: CASSPGLASIFFREQYF.